The rows below give T cell receptor beta chains drawn from one sample of a study of T cell changes during pregnancy in multiple sclerosis. Data came from immunoSEQ multiplex PCR; TCRdb stores just in-frame clones and leaves some out. The sample has 93,000 or so clones; 92% are singletons. The specimen was peripheral blood, collected after pregnancy. These receptors came from a female donor with multiple sclerosis, enrolled in a pregnancy study. Both conserved end residues are part of each CDR3. The D gene is left open where the match is weak. Only some rows state a clone size, as once, few, many or a class for expanded clones.

size,V,D,J,CDR3,DNA
.,TRBV6-6,.,TRBJ1-4,CASSFSGGVNEKLFF,TGTGCCAGCAGTTTCTCGGGAGGTGTAAATGAAAAACTGTTTTTT
.,TRBV9,TRBD2,TRBJ2-5,CASSPRGCEETQYF,TGTGCCAGCAGCCCGCGGGGGTGCGAAGAGACCCAGTACTTC
.,TRBV4-1,.,TRBJ2-4,CASSHPGTLSSNIQYF,TGCGCCAGCAGCCATCCCGGGACTCTCTCATCAAACATTCAGTACTTC
.,TRBV18,TRBD1,TRBJ2-4,CASSPGTGQNIQYF,TGTGCCAGCTCCCCCGGGACAGGGCAAAACATTCAGTACTTC
few,TRBV28,.,TRBJ1-2,CASSSGYGYTF,TGTGCCAGCAGTTCAGGCTATGGCTACACCTTC
once,TRBV11-3,TRBD2,TRBJ2-1,CASSLGAAGHYNEQFF,TGTGCCAGCAGCTTAGGCGCAGCGGGGCACTACAATGAGCAGTTCTTC
.,TRBV5-5,.,TRBJ1-2,CASSADQGNYGYTF,TGTGCCAGCAGTGCCGATCAGGGAAACTATGGCTACACCTTC
.,TRBV9,.,TRBJ2-3,CASSVGAVVTDTQYF,TGTGCCAGCAGCGTAGGGGCCGTCGTCACAGATACGCAGTATTTT
.,TRBV29-1,.,TRBJ1-1,CSLTSRGRTEAFF,TGCAGCTTAACCTCGCGGGGGCGGACTGAAGCTTTCTTT
.,TRBV30,TRBD2,TRBJ2-3,CAWSPARTSGIPDTQYF,TGTGCCTGGAGCCCAGCGCGGACTAGCGGGATCCCAGATACGCAGTATTTT
.,TRBV6-5,.,TRBJ2-7,CASKTPSSYEQYF,TGTGCCAGCAAAACTCCTAGTTCCTACGAGCAGTACTTC
.,TRBV7-9,.,TRBJ1-2,CASSLGPTGLGYGYTF,TGTGCCAGCAGCTTAGGTCCGACAGGTCTGGGCTATGGCTACACCTTC
.,TRBV7-2,.,TRBJ2-7,CASSPLYEQYF,TGTGCCAGCAGCCCCCTATACGAGCAGTACTTC
.,TRBV2,.,TRBJ2-6,CASVMRQGANVLTF,TGTGCCAGCGTCATGCGGCAGGGGGCCAACGTCCTGACTTTC
.,TRBV27,TRBD1,TRBJ2-3,CASSLQGAIADTQYF,TGTGCCAGCAGTTTACAGGGGGCCATCGCTGATACGCAGTATTTT
.,TRBV18,.,TRBJ1-2,CASSPLSGAQNYGYTF,TGTGCCAGCTCACCGTTGTCAGGGGCGCAGAACTATGGCTACACCTTC
.,TRBV5-1,TRBD2,TRBJ2-3,CASSEGLAGAPGTDTQYF,TGCGCCAGCAGCGAGGGACTAGCGGGGGCCCCGGGAACAGATACGCAGTATTTT
once,TRBV6-4,.,TRBJ2-1,CASSDSTSGPFNEQFF,TGTGCCAGCAGTGACTCAACTAGTGGGCCTTTCAATGAGCAGTTCTTC
.,TRBV6-1,.,TRBJ2-5,CASSGQPRYF,TGTGCCAGCAGTGGACAGCCGCGGTACTTC
few,TRBV19,.,TRBJ1-2,CASSIKGTGGSNYGYTF,TGTGCCAGTAGTATAAAGGGAACCGGGGGGTCAAACTATGGCTACACCTTC
.,TRBV7-9,.,TRBJ2-1,CASSYTAVSEQFF,TGTGCCAGCAGCTATACTGCGGTCAGTGAGCAGTTCTTC
.,TRBV28,.,TRBJ2-7,CASQTPSTKRLRYEQYF,TGTGCCAGCCAGACCCCCTCTACGAAGCGTCTCCGCTACGAGCAGTACTTC
.,TRBV11-2,.,TRBJ2-7,CASSPFPPPYEQYF,TGTGCCAGCAGCCCGTTCCCCCCTCCCTACGAGCAGTACTTC
.,TRBV27,.,TRBJ1-6,CASSFGTLGPGSYNSPLHF,TGTGCCAGCAGTTTCGGGACTCTCGGACCCGGCTCCTATAATTCACCCCTCCACTTT
.,TRBV4-3,TRBD1,TRBJ1-5,CASSLGQGNQPQHF,TGCGCCAGCAGCCTTGGACAGGGGAATCAGCCCCAGCATTTT
.,TRBV7-8,TRBD2,TRBJ2-1,CASSPGLAGLNEQFF,TGTGCCAGCAGCCCCGGACTAGCGGGACTCAATGAGCAGTTCTTC
.,TRBV2,.,TRBJ2-5,CASRTQQYQETQYF,TGTGCCAGCAGAACACAACAGTACCAAGAGACCCAGTACTTC
.,TRBV28,.,TRBJ1-5,CASSDTNPNQPQHF,TGTGCCAGCAGTGACACGAACCCTAATCAGCCCCAGCATTTT
few,TRBV5-1,TRBD2,TRBJ2-4,CASSSGGLAGVTENIQYF,TGCGCCAGCAGCTCCGGGGGACTAGCGGGGGTTACGGAAAACATTCAGTACTTC
.,TRBV10-1,.,TRBJ2-3,CASSPGDFPDTQYF,TGCGCCAGCTCTCCCGGGGACTTTCCAGATACGCAGTATTTT
.,TRBV27,.,TRBJ2-3,CASSLTDYGTDTQYF,TGTGCCAGCAGTTTAACGGACTACGGAACAGATACGCAGTATTTT
.,TRBV7-7,.,TRBJ2-2,CASSLNAGGNTGELFF,TGTGCCAGCAGCTTAAACGCCGGAGGGAACACCGGGGAGCTGTTTTTT
few,TRBV14,.,TRBJ2-2,CATEHTGELFF,TGTGCCACCGAGCACACCGGGGAGCTGTTTTTT
few,TRBV11-2,.,TRBJ2-7,CASSSVWDLEGVYEQYF,TGTGCCAGCAGCTCGGTCTGGGACTTGGAGGGTGTCTACGAGCAGTACTTC
.,TRBV28,TRBD2,TRBJ2-1,CASSLGDYRADEQFF,TGTGCCAGCAGTTTGGGGGACTACCGGGCCGATGAGCAGTTCTTC
.,TRBV4-1,TRBD1,TRBJ1-5,CASSHGTGVGPQHF,TGCGCCAGCAGCCACGGGACAGGGGTCGGGCCCCAGCATTTT
.,TRBV7-3,.,TRBJ1-2,CASSLDGGNYGYTF,TGTGCCAGCAGCTTAGACGGGGGGAACTATGGCTACACCTTC
.,TRBV28,.,TRBJ1-1,CASRYSRVVTEAFF,TGTGCCAGCAGATACTCTCGGGTAGTCACTGAAGCTTTCTTT
.,TRBV5-8,.,TRBJ2-6,CASSLVSSGANVLTF,TGTGCCAGCAGCTTAGTCAGCTCTGGGGCCAACGTCCTGACTTTC
.,TRBV2,.,TRBJ1-5,CASREEPNQPQHF,TGTGCCAGCAGGGAGGAGCCAAATCAGCCCCAGCATTTT
.,TRBV7-3,TRBD2,TRBJ2-5,CASSLWGLGLGETQYF,TGTGCCAGCAGCCTCTGGGGACTAGGCTTGGGAGAGACCCAGTACTTC
once,TRBV5-1,TRBD1,TRBJ2-7,CASSLALQGYEQYF,TGCGCCAGCAGCTTGGCTTTACAGGGGTACGAGCAGTACTTC
.,TRBV16,TRBD2,TRBJ2-2,CASSRALPSGPLAGELFF,TGTGCCAGCAGCCGGGCCCTTCCTAGCGGGCCCTTGGCCGGGGAGCTGTTTTTT
.,TRBV7-8,TRBD1,TRBJ1-1,CASSRFPGQGSEAFF,TGTGCCAGCAGCCGTTTCCCGGGACAGGGGTCTGAAGCTTTCTTT
.,TRBV9,.,TRBJ2-2,CASSEGDMNTGELFF,TGTGCCAGCAGTGAAGGGGACATGAACACCGGGGAGCTGTTTTTT
.,TRBV4-1,.,TRBJ2-7,CASSQDHPGYYEQYF,TGCGCCAGCAGCCAAGATCACCCGGGGTACTACGAGCAGTACTTC
.,TRBV7-2,TRBD1,TRBJ1-4,CASSSRQGWEKLFF,TGTGCCAGCAGCTCCCGACAGGGGTGGGAAAAACTGTTTTTT
.,TRBV20-1,TRBD1,TRBJ1-2,CSAEGAHGYTF,TGCAGTGCTGAGGGGGCGCACGGCTACACCTTC
.,TRBV10-2,.,TRBJ1-1,CASSRYDMNTEAFF,TGCGCCAGCAGTAGGTATGACATGAACACTGAAGCTTTCTTT
.,TRBV4-2,TRBD1,TRBJ2-5,CASSQQTGAFISSQYF,TGTGCCAGCAGCCAACAGACAGGGGCTTTCATCTCGTCCCAGTACTTC
.,TRBV28,.,TRBJ1-2,CASSLYGGRVGGYTF,TGTGCCAGCAGTTTGTATGGCGGCAGGGTGGGCGGCTACACCTTC
.,TRBV7-9,TRBD1,TRBJ1-2,CASSSNPRDSWYYGYTF,TGTGCCAGCAGCTCTAACCCTCGGGACAGTTGGTACTATGGCTACACCTTC
.,TRBV7-8,TRBD2,TRBJ2-1,CASSLSSGRNEQFF,TGTGCCAGCAGCCTGAGTAGCGGGAGAAATGAGCAGTTCTTC
.,TRBV7-9,TRBD1,TRBJ1-1,CASSAQTGGADTEAFF,TGTGCCAGCAGCGCCCAAACAGGGGGAGCGGACACTGAAGCTTTCTTT
.,TRBV19,.,TRBJ2-1,CASSIVGAGGYNEQFF,TGTGCCAGTAGTATAGTGGGGGCGGGCGGCTACAATGAGCAGTTCTTC
.,TRBV10-3,TRBD1,TRBJ2-6,CAIGQASGANVLTF,TGTGCCATAGGACAGGCCTCTGGGGCCAACGTCCTGACTTTC
.,TRBV28,TRBD1,TRBJ2-7,CASRGDRAYEQYF,TGTGCCAGCAGGGGGGACAGGGCCTACGAGCAGTACTTC
.,TRBV28,.,TRBJ2-3,CASSSQDTQYF,TGTGCCAGCAGTTCCCAAGATACGCAGTATTTT
.,TRBV29-1,TRBD2,TRBJ2-2,CSTSSAGGTGELFF,TGCAGCACCAGCTCAGCGGGAGGAACCGGGGAGCTGTTTTTT
.,TRBV4-2,TRBD1,TRBJ1-4,CASSRSSGQGNEKLFF,TGTGCCAGCAGCCGGTCGTCGGGACAGGGTAATGAAAAACTGTTTTTT